This paragraph reports one TCR beta chain. Its antigen is as yet unknown. This record comes from a study of T-cell memory formation after mild COVID-19. It was 5'RACE with constant-segment primers that produced the TCR alpha and TCR beta cDNA libraries, which carried sample barcodes and UMIs. TCRdb re-called the 5' RACE reads through MiXCR, storing one row per CDR3 protein. The table includes around 310,000 distinct CDR3 sequences, around an eighth detected once. Study results and caveats: Some responding clones appeared in pre-infection memory, suggesting cross-reactive memory joined.

The germline V gene has CDR1 SEHNR and CDR2 FQNEAQ (reference sequence). The CDR3 runs to 15 residues. V was trimmed by 2 bases and J by 5 bases, leaving 10 bases between them. Sequenced input: PBMCs or a T cell subset sorted from them (not recorded which). This chain uses TRBV7-9 with TRBJ1-6, with unresolved D. This clonotype was obtained from a man aged 18 to 29 who had mild COVID-19 (a few samples of this study predate the infection). Cell type and time point are not known. The CDR3 region is CASSLMEGNNSPLHF. CDR3 bases: TGTGCCAGCAGCTTAATGGAGGGCAATAATTCACCCCTCCACTTT.